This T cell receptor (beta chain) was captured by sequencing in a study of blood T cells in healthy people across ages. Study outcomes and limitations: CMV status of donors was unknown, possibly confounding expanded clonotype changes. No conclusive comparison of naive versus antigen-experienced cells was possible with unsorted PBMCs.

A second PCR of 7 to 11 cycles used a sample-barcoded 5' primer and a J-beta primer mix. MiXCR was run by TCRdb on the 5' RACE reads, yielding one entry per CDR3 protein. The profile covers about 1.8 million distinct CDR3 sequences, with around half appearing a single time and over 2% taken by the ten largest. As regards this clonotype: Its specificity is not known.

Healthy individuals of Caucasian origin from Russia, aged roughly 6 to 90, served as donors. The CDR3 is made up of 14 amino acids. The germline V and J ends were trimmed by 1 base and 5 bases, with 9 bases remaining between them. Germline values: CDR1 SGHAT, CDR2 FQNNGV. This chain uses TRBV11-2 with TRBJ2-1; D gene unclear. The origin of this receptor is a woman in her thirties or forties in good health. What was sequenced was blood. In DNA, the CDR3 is TGTGCCAGCAGCTTAGTGCGGAACAACAATGAGCAGTTCTTC. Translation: CASSLVRNNNEQFF.